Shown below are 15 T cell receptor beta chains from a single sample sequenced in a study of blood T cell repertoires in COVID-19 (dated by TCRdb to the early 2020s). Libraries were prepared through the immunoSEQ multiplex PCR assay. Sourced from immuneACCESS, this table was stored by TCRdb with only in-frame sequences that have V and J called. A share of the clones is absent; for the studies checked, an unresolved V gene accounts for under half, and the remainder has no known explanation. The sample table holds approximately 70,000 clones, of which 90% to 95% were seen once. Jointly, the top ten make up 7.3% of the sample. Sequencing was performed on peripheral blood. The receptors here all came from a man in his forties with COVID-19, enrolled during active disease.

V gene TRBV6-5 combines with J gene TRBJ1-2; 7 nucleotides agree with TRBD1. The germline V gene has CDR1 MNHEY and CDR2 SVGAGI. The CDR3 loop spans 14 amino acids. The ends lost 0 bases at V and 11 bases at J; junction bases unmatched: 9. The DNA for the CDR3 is TGTGCCAGCAGTTACTCCAGACAGGGATTAAGGTACACCTTC. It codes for CASSYSRQGLRYTF.

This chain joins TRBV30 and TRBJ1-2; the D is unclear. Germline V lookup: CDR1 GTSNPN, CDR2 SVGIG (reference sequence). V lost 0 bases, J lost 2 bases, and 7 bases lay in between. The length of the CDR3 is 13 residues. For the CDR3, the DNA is TGTGCCTGGAGTGTAGAGGAGAACTATGGCTACACCTTC. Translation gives CAWSVEENYGYTF.

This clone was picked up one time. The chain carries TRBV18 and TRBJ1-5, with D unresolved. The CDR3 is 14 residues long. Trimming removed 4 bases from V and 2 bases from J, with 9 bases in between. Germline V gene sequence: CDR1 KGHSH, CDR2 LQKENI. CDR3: CASSLQQGNQPQHF. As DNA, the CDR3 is TGTGCCAGCTCACTTCAGCAGGGCAATCAGCCCCAGCATTTT.

The DNA for the CDR3 is TGTGCCAGCAGCTTCGGCGGCGGGGGTCGCAATCAGCCCCAGCATTTT. This sequence encodes CASSFGGGGRNQPQHF. The rearrangement joins TRBV7-2 to TRBJ1-5, with D possibly matching TRBD1 (5 bases). CDR1 SGHTA and CDR2 FQGNSA come from the germline V gene. This CDR3 region has 16 residues. V gave up 3 bases and J gave up 2 bases, with 14 bases separating them.

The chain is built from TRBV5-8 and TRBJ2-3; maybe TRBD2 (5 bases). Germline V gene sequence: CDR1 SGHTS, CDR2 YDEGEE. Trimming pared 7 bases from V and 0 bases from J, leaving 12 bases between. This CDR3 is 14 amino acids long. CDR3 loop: CASGSRGSTDTQYF. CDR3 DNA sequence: TGTGCCAGCGGTAGCCGGGGTAGCACAGATACGCAGTATTTT.

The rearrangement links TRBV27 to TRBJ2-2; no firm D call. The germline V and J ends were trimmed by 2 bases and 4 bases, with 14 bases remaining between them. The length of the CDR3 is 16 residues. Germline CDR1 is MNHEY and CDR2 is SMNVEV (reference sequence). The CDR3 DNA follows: TGTGCCAGCAGTTTAGCCTCTCATGCGAGCACCGGGGAGCTGTTTTTT. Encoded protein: CASSLASHASTGELFF.

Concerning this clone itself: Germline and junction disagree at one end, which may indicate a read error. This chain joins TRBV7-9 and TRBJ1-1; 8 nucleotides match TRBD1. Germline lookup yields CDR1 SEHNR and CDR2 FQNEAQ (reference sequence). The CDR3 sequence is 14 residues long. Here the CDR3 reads CASSLGGTGTGTAF. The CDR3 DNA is TGTGCCAGCAGCTTGGGGGGCACGGGGACAGGCACCGCCTTT. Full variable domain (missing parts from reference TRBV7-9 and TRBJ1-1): DTGVSQNPRHKITKRGQNVTFRCDPISEHNRLYWYRQTLGQGPEFLTYFQNEAQLEKSRLLSDRFSAERPKGSFSTLEIQRTEQGDSAMYLCASSLGGTGTGTAFGQGTRLTVV.

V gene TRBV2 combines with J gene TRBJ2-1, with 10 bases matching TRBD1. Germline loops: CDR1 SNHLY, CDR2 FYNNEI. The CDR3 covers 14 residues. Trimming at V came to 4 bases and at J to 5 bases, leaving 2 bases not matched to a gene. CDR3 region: CASSAGTGDNEQFF. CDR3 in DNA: TGTGCCAGCAGTGCCGGGACAGGGGACAATGAGCAGTTCTTC.

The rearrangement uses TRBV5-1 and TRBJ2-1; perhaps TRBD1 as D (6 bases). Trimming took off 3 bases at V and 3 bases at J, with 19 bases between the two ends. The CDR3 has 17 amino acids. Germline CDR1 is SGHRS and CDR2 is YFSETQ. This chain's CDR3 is CASSSPEGDAYYNEQFF. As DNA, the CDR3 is TGCGCCAGCAGCTCCCCTGAGGGGGATGCTTACTACAATGAGCAGTTCTTC.

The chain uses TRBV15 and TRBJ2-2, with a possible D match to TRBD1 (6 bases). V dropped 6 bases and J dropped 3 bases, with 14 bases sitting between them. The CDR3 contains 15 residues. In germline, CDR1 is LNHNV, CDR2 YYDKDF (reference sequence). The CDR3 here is CATSTAGVYTGELFF. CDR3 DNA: TGTGCCACCAGTACGGCAGGGGTGTACACCGGGGAGCTGTTTTTT.

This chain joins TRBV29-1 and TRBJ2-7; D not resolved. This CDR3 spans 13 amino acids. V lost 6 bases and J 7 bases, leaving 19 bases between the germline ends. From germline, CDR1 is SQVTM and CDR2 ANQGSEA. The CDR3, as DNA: TGCAGCGTCGGCCCGGGTAAACCGAGAGAGCAGTACTTC. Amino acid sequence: CSVGPGKPREQYF.

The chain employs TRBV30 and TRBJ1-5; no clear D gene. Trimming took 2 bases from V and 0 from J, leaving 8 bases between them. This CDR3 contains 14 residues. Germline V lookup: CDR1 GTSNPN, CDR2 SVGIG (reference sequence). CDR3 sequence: CAWSRDNSNQPQHF. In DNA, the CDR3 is TGTGCCTGGAGTCGGGATAATAGCAATCAGCCCCAGCATTTT.

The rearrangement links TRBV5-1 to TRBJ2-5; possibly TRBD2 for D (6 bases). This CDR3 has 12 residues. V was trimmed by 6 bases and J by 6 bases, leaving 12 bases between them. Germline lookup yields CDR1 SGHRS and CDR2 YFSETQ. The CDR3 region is CASTSGRKTQYF. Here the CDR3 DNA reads TGCGCCAGCACCTCAGGGAGGAAGACCCAGTACTTC.

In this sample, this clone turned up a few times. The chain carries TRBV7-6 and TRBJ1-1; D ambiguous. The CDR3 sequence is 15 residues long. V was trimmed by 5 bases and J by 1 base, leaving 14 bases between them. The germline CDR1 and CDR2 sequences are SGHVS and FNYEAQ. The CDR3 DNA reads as TGTGCCAGCAGCCTGACTGGCACCCGGAACACTGAAGCTTTCTTT. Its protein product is CASSLTGTRNTEAFF.

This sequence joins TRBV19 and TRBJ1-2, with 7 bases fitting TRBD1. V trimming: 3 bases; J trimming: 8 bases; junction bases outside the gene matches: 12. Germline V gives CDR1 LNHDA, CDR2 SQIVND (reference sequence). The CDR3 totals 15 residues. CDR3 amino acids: CASSIRDSPGRGYTF. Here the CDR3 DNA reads TGTGCCAGTAGTATTCGGGACAGCCCCGGTCGGGGCTACACCTTC.